This T cell receptor beta chain is from a study of blood T cell repertoires in COVID-19. At the level of the study: Donors in the United States, Italy and Spain gave samples during acute or convalescent COVID-19. Sample material is recorded as cDNA or gDNA derived from T cells, B-cell-depleted T cells, or PBMCs.

Seattle patients were enrolled during active infection and followed longitudinally. Original analysis: How many nucleated cells were present was estimated from reference gene primer amplification. Repertoires were generated with immunoSEQ multiplex PCR, while TCRdb's copy carries only in-frame clones and drops some. V and J calls plus clone size are reproduced from that table; the DNA served to infer D and trimming. The sample gives about 56,000 clones, about 88% of which show up once; around 46% is in the top ten. Sequencing used peripheral blood. The clonotype originates from an older woman with COVID-19, enrolled during active disease.

Written as DNA, the CDR3 is TGCGCCAGCAGCCAAGATCTGCCGGGGGGAACTAATGAAAAACTGTTTTTT. Encoded protein: CASSQDLPGGTNEKLFF. The V call is TRBV4-3, the J call TRBJ1-4; D perhaps matches TRBD1 (5 bases). Trimming took off 0 bases at V and 1 base at J, with 12 bases between the two ends. The CDR3 contains 17 residues. Per germline, CDR1 LGHNA and CDR2 YSLEER.